One sample yielded the 16 T cell receptor beta chains listed below, sequenced in a study of blood T cell repertoires in COVID-19. Assay used: immunoSEQ multiplex PCR; TCRdb lists only in-frame clones, some missing. The sample contains 200,000 to 300,000 clones, around nine tenths of which appear only once. Sequenced input: PBMCs or T cells enriched from blood (not recorded which). The receptors here all came from a woman aged 18-30 years who had recovered from COVID-19.

The rearrangement uses TRBV4-3 and TRBJ1-1; the D gene is possibly TRBD1 (6 bases). This CDR3 comprises 14 residues. Trimming took off 5 bases at V and 4 bases at J, with 14 bases between the two ends. The V gene's germline CDR1 is LGHNA and CDR2 YSLEER. CDR3 region: CASSVRGVGTEAFF. The CDR3 bases are TGCGCCAGCAGCGTCAGGGGAGTAGGCACTGAAGCTTTCTTT.

The rearrangement links TRBV18 to TRBJ1-4; no reliable D call. This CDR3 has 14 amino acids. Trimming pared 3 bases from V and 3 bases from J, leaving 8 bases between. Germline-derived CDR1 and CDR2 are KGHSH and LQKENI. The CDR3 DNA follows: TGTGCCAGCTCACCTGGGCAAGCTAATGAAAAACTGTTTTTT. It is translated as CASSPGQANEKLFF.

The chain employs TRBV7-2 and TRBJ2-1; 7 nucleotides line up with TRBD2. The J segment lost 12 bases and the V segment lost 1 base, leaving 3 bases of the junction unmatched. The germline V gene encodes CDR1 SGHTA and CDR2 FQGNSA. The CDR3 loop spans 12 amino acids. CDR3 in amino acids: CASSLGGSGQFF. CDR3 nucleotide sequence: TGTGCCAGCAGCTTAGGCGGGAGCGGGCAGTTCTTC.

The chain carries TRBV11-2 and TRBJ2-7; no clear D gene. Germline V gene sequence: CDR1 SGHAT, CDR2 FQNNGV. The CDR3 runs 12 residues. Trimming left V 5 bases short and J 3 bases short, with 8 bases between. The CDR3 protein is CASSPTFYEQYF. The CDR3 nucleotides read TGTGCCAGCAGCCCGACATTCTACGAGCAGTACTTC.

This chain's CDR3 is CASSLNGNQPQHF. The CDR3 coding sequence is TGTGCCAGCAGTTTAAACGGTAATCAGCCCCAGCATTTT. The chain carries TRBV12-3 or TRBV12-4 and TRBJ1-5; no firm D call. Trimming left V 2 bases short and J 4 bases short, with 6 bases between. The CDR3 sequence is 13 residues long.

The genes are TRBV5-5 and TRBJ1-5, with TRBD1 as a possible D gene (6 bases). The V gene lost 4 bases and the J gene lost 0 bases, with 14 bases spanning the gap. This CDR3 has 16 residues. Germline V gene lookup returns CDR1 SGHKS and CDR2 YYEKEE (reference sequence). In DNA form, the CDR3 reads TGTGCCAGCAGCCCCGGACAGATTTATAGCAATCAGCCCCAGCATTTT. Amino acids: CASSPGQIYSNQPQHF. Full variable domain (missing parts from reference TRBV5-5 and TRBJ1-5): DAGVTQSPTHLIKTRGQQVTLRCSPISGHKSVSWYQQVLGQGPQFIFQYYEKEERGRGNFPDRFSARQFPNYSSELNVNALLLGDSALYLCASSPGQIYSNQPQHFGDGTRLSIL.

This rearrangement joins TRBV18 to TRBJ1-1, with TRBD1 as a possible D gene (6 bases). This CDR3 spans 15 amino acids. V was pared by 4 bases and J by 6 bases, with 18 bases between. The germline gives CDR1 KGHSH, CDR2 LQKENI. The DNA of the CDR3 is TGTGCCAGCTCACGCGACCTACAGGGAGCAGCTGAAGCTTTCTTT. It encodes CASSRDLQGAAEAFF.

The chain uses TRBV18 and TRBJ1-5; 7 bases match TRBD1. The CDR3 spans 15 residues. V lost 4 bases to trimming and J lost 3 bases; unmatched junction nucleotides: 6. CDR1 is KGHSH, CDR2 LQKENI, per germline. The CDR3 region is CASSLATGINQPQHF. The CDR3 DNA sequence: TGTGCCAGCTCACTCGCGACAGGGATCAATCAGCCCCAGCATTTT.

V gene TRBV27 combines with J gene TRBJ2-7, with 8 bases fitting TRBD2. There are 12 residues in the CDR3. V shed 5 bases, J shed 12 bases, and the junction held 9 bases outside the gene matches. The germline V gene has CDR1 MNHEY and CDR2 SMNVEV (reference sequence). CDR3 amino acids: CASSQLGGARYF. CDR3 DNA: TGTGCCAGCAGTCAACTCGGGGGGGCGCGGTACTTC.

This clone was counted once. The chain employs TRBV5-6 and TRBJ2-7; D is possibly TRBD2 (5 bases). The CDR3 sequence is 15 residues long. Trimming left V 1 base short and J 2 bases short, with 13 bases between. The germline CDR1 and CDR2 sequences are SGHDT and YYEEEE. CDR3 sequence (DNA): TGTGCCAGCAGCTTGTTGTCTAGCCCCCCCTACGAGCAGTACTTC. It translates to CASSLLSSPPYEQYF. The whole variable domain, remainder taken from reference TRBV5-6 and TRBJ2-7, is DAGVTQSPTHLIKTRGQQVTLRCSPKSGHDTVSWYQQALGQGPQFIFQYYEEEERQRGNFPDRFSGHQFPNYSSELNVNALLLGDSALYLCASSLLSSPPYEQYFGPGTRLTVT.

The chain uses TRBV9 and TRBJ2-5, with 7 bases aligning to TRBD2. J lost 5 bases, V lost 0 bases, and 4 bases had no gene match. Germline loops: CDR1 SGDLS, CDR2 YYNGEE. The CDR3 consists of 14 residues. CDR3 in amino acids: CASSVGGSEETQYF. Here the CDR3 DNA reads TGTGCCAGCAGCGTAGGCGGGAGCGAGGAGACCCAGTACTTC.

The chain links TRBV9 to TRBJ2-2, with 13 bases fitting TRBD2. V trimming: 3 bases; J trimming: 6 bases; junction bases outside the gene matches: 8. The CDR3 extends over 17 amino acids. CDR1 SGDLS and CDR2 YYNGEE come from the germline V gene. The CDR3 nucleotides are TGTGCCAGCAGCGCGTACGGACTAGCGGGAGTCGCCGGGGAGCTGTTTTTT. It translates to CASSAYGLAGVAGELFF.

The count of this clone is one. This sequence joins TRBV5-1 and TRBJ1-1; D may be TRBD1 (5 bases). The V end was cut by 5 bases, the J end by 0 bases, with 11 bases between. This CDR3 spans 14 amino acids. Germline CDR1 and CDR2: SGHRS and YFSETQ. CDR3 DNA sequence: TGCGCCAGCAGTAGGGGAGGGGTGAACACTGAAGCTTTCTTT. Protein: CASSRGGVNTEAFF.

This chain uses TRBV12-5 with TRBJ2-1; D is possibly TRBD1 (5 bases). This CDR3 comprises 14 residues. The germline V gene encodes CDR1 LGHNT and CDR2 FRNRAP. V was pared by 6 bases and J by 13 bases, with 22 bases between. CDR3 protein: CASGPWGQVVPQFF. Here the CDR3 DNA reads TGTGCTAGTGGCCCCTGGGGCCAGGTAGTTCCCCAGTTCTTC.

DNA of the CDR3: TGTGCCAGCAGGCGAACAGGAGGGTATAATGAAAAACTGTTTTTT. It is translated as CASRRTGGYNEKLFF. The rearrangement links TRBV7-2 to TRBJ1-4; tentatively, D is TRBD1 (5 bases). V lost 6 bases to trimming and J lost 4 bases, with 15 bases between them. The germline CDR1 and CDR2 sequences are SGHTA and FQGNSA. The CDR3 contains 15 residues.

The rearrangement uses TRBV12-5 and TRBJ1-2; perhaps TRBD1 as D (6 bases). There are 16 residues in the CDR3. Germline lookup yields CDR1 LGHNT and CDR2 FRNRAP. V gave up 2 bases and J gave up 3 bases, with 16 bases separating them. The CDR3 protein is CASGLNTGFGDYGYTF. CDR3 DNA: TGTGCTAGTGGTTTGAACACAGGGTTTGGCGACTATGGCTACACCTTC. Full variable domain (rest looked up from reference TRBV12-5 and TRBJ1-2): DARVTQTPRHKVTEMGQEVTMRCQPILGHNTVFWYRQTMMQGLELLAYFRNRAPLDDSGMPKDRFSAEMPDATLATLKIQPSEPRDSAVYFCASGLNTGFGDYGYTFGSGTRLTVV.